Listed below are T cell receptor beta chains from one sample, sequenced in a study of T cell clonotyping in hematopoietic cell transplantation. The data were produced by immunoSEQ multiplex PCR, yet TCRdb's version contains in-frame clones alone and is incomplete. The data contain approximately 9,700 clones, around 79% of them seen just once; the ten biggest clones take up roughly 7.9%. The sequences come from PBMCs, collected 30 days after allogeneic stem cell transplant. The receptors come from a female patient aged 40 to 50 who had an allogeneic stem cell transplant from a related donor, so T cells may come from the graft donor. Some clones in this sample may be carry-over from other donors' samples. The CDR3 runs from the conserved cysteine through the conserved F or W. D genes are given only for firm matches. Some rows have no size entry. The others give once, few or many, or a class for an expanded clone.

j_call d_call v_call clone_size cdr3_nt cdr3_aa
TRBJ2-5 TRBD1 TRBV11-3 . TGTGCCAGCAGCGGCACGCCGGGACAGGTGGAGACCCAGTACTTC CASSGTPGQVETQYF
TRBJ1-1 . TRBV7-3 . TGTGCCAGCAGCTTAACCCCCCGGGGGGGGGACACTGAAGCTTTCTTT CASSLTPRGGDTEAFF
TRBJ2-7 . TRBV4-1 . TGCGCCAGCAGCCAGTCGGCTTTCTACGAGCAGTACTTC CASSQSAFYEQYF
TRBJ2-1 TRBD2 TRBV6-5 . TGTGCCAGCAGTTTACTAGCGGGCCCTAGGAATGAGCAGTTCTTC CASSLLAGPRNEQFF
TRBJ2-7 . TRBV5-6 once TGTGCCAGCAGCTTGTTGGGGAGCTCCTACGAGCAGTACTTC CASSLLGSSYEQYF
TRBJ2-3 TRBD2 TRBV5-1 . TGCGCCAGCAGCTCGACTAGCGGGGGTAGGGATACGCAGTATTTT CASSSTSGGRDTQYF
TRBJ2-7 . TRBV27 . TGTGCCAGCGCCCCGATAGGGCAGAGCGCCTACGAGCAGTACTTC CASAPIGQSAYEQYF
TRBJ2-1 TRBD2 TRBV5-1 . TGCGCCAGCAGCCCCGGACTAGCGGGCCCGAGCTCCTACAATGAGCAGTTCTTC CASSPGLAGPSSYNEQFF
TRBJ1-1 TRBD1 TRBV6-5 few TGTGCCAGCAGCCCCGGGACAGGGGGATGGGGAGCTTTCTTT CASSPGTGGWGAFF
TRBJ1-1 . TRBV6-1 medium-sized TGTGCCAGCAGTTTTGGGGGGACTGAAGCTTTCTTT CASSFGGTEAFF
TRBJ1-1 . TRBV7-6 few TGTGCCAGCAGCTTATTGTCGCAGCCGACTGAAGCTTTCTTT CASSLLSQPTEAFF
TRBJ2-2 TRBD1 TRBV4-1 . TGCGCCAGCAGCCGAGGGACAGGGAGCACCGGGGAGCTGTTTTTT CASSRGTGSTGELFF
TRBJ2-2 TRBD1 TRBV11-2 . TGTGCCAGCCTTCGACCGGGACAGGGTCGGGGCGGGGAGCTGTTTTTT CASLRPGQGRGGELFF
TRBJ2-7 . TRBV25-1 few TGTGCCACCCAGCCGGAGGGAGACGTCTACGAGCAGTACTTC CATQPEGDVYEQYF
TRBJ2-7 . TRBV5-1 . TGCGCCAGCAGGCTGGCCTTCTCCTCCTACGAGCAGTACTTC CASRLAFSSYEQYF
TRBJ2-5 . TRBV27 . TGTGCCAGCACTTCGGGGGAGTGGGGGAGGCAAGAGACCCAGTACTTC CASTSGEWGRQETQYF